The 9 T cell receptor beta chains in this list originate from one sample, sequenced in a study of T cells after yellow fever vaccination. A single record per CDR3 protein comes from TCRdb applying MiXCR to the 5' RACE reads. The table shows roughly 160,000 distinct CDR3 sequences, with around 7% occurring only once. The sequencing used CD4+ T cells sorted from PBMCs, collected about 5 days after the first yellow fever vaccination. All receptors come from a man aged 18 to 35 who received the YFV17D yellow fever vaccine.

This chain links TRBV6-5 with TRBJ1-6; tentative D call: TRBD1 (5 bases). Trimming took off 2 bases at V and 8 bases at J, with 10 bases between the two ends. This CDR3 spans 14 amino acids. Germline CDR1 MNHEY, CDR2 SVGAGI. The CDR3, as DNA: TGTGCCAGCAGTTACAGGGGCAGAGATTCACCCCTCCACTTT. It yields the protein CASSYRGRDSPLHF.

This clonotype has ten or more counts. The chain carries TRBV7-7 and TRBJ2-1; D call uncertain. Per germline, CDR1 SSHAT and CDR2 FNYEAQ (reference sequence). Trimming shortened V by 5 bases and J by 7 bases, and 9 bases separated the two germline ends. The CDR3 length is 12 residues. This chain's CDR3 is CASSQSGNEQFF. In DNA, the CDR3 is TGTGCCAGCAGCCAATCCGGGAATGAGCAGTTCTTC.

The chain is built from TRBV5-5 and TRBJ1-5; D remains ambiguous. The ends were cut back, 1 base at V and 0 bases at J, with 11 bases in the middle. Germline V CDR1 and CDR2: SGHKS, YYEKEE (reference sequence). The CDR3 has 16 residues. This CDR3 reads CASSLLPAPSNQPQHF. The CDR3 nucleotides are TGTGCCAGCAGCTTGTTGCCAGCCCCTAGCAATCAGCCCCAGCATTTT.

This clonotype was seen only a few times. The chain has TRBV6-1 and TRBJ1-1; D call uncertain. CDR3 size: 14 residues. CDR1 MNHNS and CDR2 SASEGT come from the germline V gene. The V end lost 1 base, the J end lost 3 bases, and 9 bases lay between the germline ends. CDR3 region: CASSEVVTDTEAFF. CDR3 nucleotides: TGTGCCAGCAGTGAAGTCGTCACCGACACTGAAGCTTTCTTT.

This clonotype was seen at least ten times. The rearrangement uses TRBV6-2 or TRBV6-3 and TRBJ2-7; D is perhaps TRBD1 (6 bases). CDR1 and CDR2 (germline): MNHEY, SVGEGT. The ends were cut back, 3 bases at V and 5 bases at J, with 11 bases in the middle. This CDR3 is built from 13 residues. The CDR3 here is CASSYIRGHEQYV. CDR3 coding DNA: TGTGCCAGCAGTTATATCAGGGGCCACGAGCAGTACGTC.

This clonotype was counted ten times or more. This rearrangement joins TRBV12-3 or TRBV12-4 to TRBJ1-2, with D perhaps TRBD1 (6 bases). V was trimmed by 6 bases and J by 1 base, leaving 15 bases between them. This CDR3 region has 15 residues. The CDR3 nucleotides read TGTGCCAGCAGCAGTCGGGGGGCGCATAACTATGGCTACACCTTC. Protein product: CASSSRGAHNYGYTF.

This clonotype turned up a few times. This rearrangement joins TRBV18 to TRBJ2-3, with a weak D call TRBD1 (5 bases). V lost 2 bases and J lost 11, with 11 bases in between. In germline, CDR1 is KGHSH, CDR2 LQKENI. This CDR3 is built from 12 residues. CDR3 bases: TGTGCCAGCTCACCAAAGGGGCGCAAGCAGTATTTT. Its protein is CASSPKGRKQYF.

In its sample, this clonotype was seen many times. V and J are TRBV6-6 and TRBJ2-5; D ambiguous. Trimming pared 2 bases from V and 5 bases from J, leaving 9 bases between. The CDR3 is 13 amino acids. Germline V gene sequence: CDR1 MNHNY, CDR2 SVGAGI (reference sequence). In DNA, the CDR3 is TGTGCCAGCAGTTACCTGGGCACTGAGACCCAGTACTTC. This gives the protein CASSYLGTETQYF.

Remarks on this clonotype: A read error is possible here, since a much larger clone lies one base away. The chain links TRBV5-1 to TRBJ2-5, with TRBD2 identical over 8 bases. The CDR3 covers 16 residues. CDR1 and CDR2 (germline): SGHRS, YFSETQ. Trimming cost V 4 bases and J 5 bases; bases outside gene matches: 13. CDR3 coding DNA: TGCGCCAGCAGCCGGTCGGGACTAGGCACCCACGAGACCCAGTACTTC. It codes for CASSRSGLGTHETQYF. Full variable domain (missing parts from reference TRBV5-1 and TRBJ2-5): KAGVTQTPRYLIKTRGQQVTLSCSPISGHRSVSWYQQTPGQGLQFLFEYFSETQRNKGNFPGRFSGRQFSNSRSEMNVSTLELGDSALYLCASSRSGLGTHETQYFGPGTRLLVL.